The rows below give T cell receptor beta chains drawn from one sample of a study of OX40 agonist ivuxolimab in advanced cancers. Sequencing was performed with immunoSEQ multiplex PCR; in TCRdb, only in-frame clones are kept and a portion is missing. This sample has 25,000 to 35,000 clones, with 81% found just once. The source material was CD4+ or CD8+ T cells sorted from blood, sampled in a trial of the OX40 agonist ivuxolimab. The source of these receptors is an adult with an advanced solid tumor such as melanoma, head and neck, liver or kidney cancer. Both conserved end residues are part of each CDR3. The D gene is left open where the match is weak. Size is omitted from some rows. Given values are once, few, many or a class for expanded clones.

d_gene: .
abundance: few
j_gene: TRBJ2-1
v_gene: TRBV4-1
len: 15
CDR3nt: TGCGCCAGCAGCCAAGATTGGGCTGTCGACAATGAGCAGTTCTTC
CDR3aa: CASSQDWAVDNEQFF

d_gene: .
abundance: .
j_gene: TRBJ2-1
v_gene: TRBV7-9
len: 15
CDR3nt: TGTGCCAGCAGCTCCGCGGGGTCCATCTTCAATGAGCAGTTCTTC
CDR3aa: CASSSAGSIFNEQFF

d_gene: .
abundance: .
j_gene: TRBJ2-7
v_gene: TRBV7-8
len: 11
CDR3nt: TGTGCCAGCAGCTTAGAAATGGTGCAGTACTTC
CDR3aa: CASSLEMVQYF

d_gene: .
abundance: .
j_gene: TRBJ2-1
v_gene: TRBV27
len: 13
CDR3nt: TGTGCCAGCAGCGCCACACTAGGGAATGAGCAGTTCTTC
CDR3aa: CASSATLGNEQFF

d_gene: .
abundance: .
j_gene: TRBJ1-2
v_gene: TRBV6-5
len: 13
CDR3nt: TGTGCCAGCAGCTTCGACAGAACTAATGGCTACACCTTC
CDR3aa: CASSFDRTNGYTF

d_gene: .
abundance: .
j_gene: TRBJ1-2
v_gene: TRBV5-1
len: 13
CDR3nt: TGCGCCAGCAGCTTGGTGGGGGGCTATGGCTACACCTTC
CDR3aa: CASSLVGGYGYTF

d_gene: .
abundance: .
j_gene: TRBJ2-1
v_gene: TRBV6-6
len: 12
CDR3nt: TGTGCCAGCAGCAGGGACCCCGCCGAGCAGTTCTTC
CDR3aa: CASSRDPAEQFF

d_gene: TRBD2
abundance: .
j_gene: TRBJ2-1
v_gene: TRBV7-6
len: 15
CDR3nt: TGTGCCAGCAGCATTCCTAGCGGCAATGCCAATGAGCAGTTCTTC
CDR3aa: CASSIPSGNANEQFF

d_gene: TRBD2
abundance: .
j_gene: TRBJ2-3
v_gene: TRBV28
len: 15
CDR3nt: TGTGCCATCGGACTAGCGGGAGGGCCGTTAGATACGCAGTATTTT
CDR3aa: CAIGLAGGPLDTQYF

d_gene: TRBD2
abundance: .
j_gene: TRBJ2-3
v_gene: TRBV7-2
len: 16
CDR3nt: TGTGCCAGCAGCCATCAGGCTAGCGGGTTCACAGATACGCAGTATTTT
CDR3aa: CASSHQASGFTDTQYF

d_gene: .
abundance: .
j_gene: TRBJ1-4
v_gene: TRBV4-2
len: 16
CDR3nt: TGTGCCAGCAGCCAAAAGGGACTCAGGGGAAATGAAAAACTGTTTTTT
CDR3aa: CASSQKGLRGNEKLFF

d_gene: TRBD1
abundance: once
j_gene: TRBJ1-4
v_gene: TRBV7-9
len: 17
CDR3nt: TGTGCCAGCAGCTTAGCCCGGACAGGGCTCTCGCGTGAAAAACTGTTTTTT
CDR3aa: CASSLARTGLSREKLFF

d_gene: TRBD1
abundance: once
j_gene: TRBJ2-1
v_gene: TRBV29-1
len: 16
CDR3nt: TGCAGCGTTGAAGTCGGTGGACAGGGGGCTTCGGATGAGCAGTTCTTC
CDR3aa: CSVEVGGQGASDEQFF

d_gene: TRBD1
abundance: .
j_gene: TRBJ2-7
v_gene: TRBV6-1
len: 12
CDR3nt: TGTGCCAGCAGTCGACAGGGTTGGGAGCAGTACTTC
CDR3aa: CASSRQGWEQYF

d_gene: .
abundance: once
j_gene: TRBJ2-3
v_gene: TRBV7-8
len: 14
CDR3nt: TGTGCCAGCAGCTCCCTCTCCGGAACAGATACGCAGTATTTT
CDR3aa: CASSSLSGTDTQYF

d_gene: TRBD1
abundance: .
j_gene: TRBJ2-7
v_gene: TRBV7-9
len: 14
CDR3nt: TGTGCCAGCAGCAACCCACGGGACAGGGTCGAGCAGTACTTC
CDR3aa: CASSNPRDRVEQYF

d_gene: .
abundance: .
j_gene: TRBJ2-7
v_gene: TRBV4-1
len: 15
CDR3nt: TGCGCCAGCAGCCAAGATGGTGGGGGAATGGACGAGCAGTACTTC
CDR3aa: CASSQDGGGMDEQYF

d_gene: TRBD2
abundance: .
j_gene: TRBJ2-2
v_gene: TRBV6-5
len: 14
CDR3nt: TGTGCCAGCAGGGCGGGGGCGAACACCGGGGAGCTGTTTTTT
CDR3aa: CASRAGANTGELFF

d_gene: .
abundance: .
j_gene: TRBJ1-4
v_gene: TRBV28
len: 13
CDR3nt: TGTGCCAGCAGTTTATCAACTAATGAAAAACTGTTTTTT
CDR3aa: CASSLSTNEKLFF

d_gene: TRBD1
abundance: .
j_gene: TRBJ2-2
v_gene: TRBV5-1
len: 19
CDR3nt: TGCGCCAGCAGCTTTTCCCGCCCCGGGACAGGGGGCTACGCCGGGGAGCTGTTTTTT
CDR3aa: CASSFSRPGTGGYAGELFF

d_gene: .
abundance: .
j_gene: TRBJ2-3
v_gene: TRBV7-9
len: 17
CDR3nt: TGTGCCAGCAGCTTAGGGGGGCTATCCGGATACACAGATACGCAGTATTTT
CDR3aa: CASSLGGLSGYTDTQYF

d_gene: .
abundance: few
j_gene: TRBJ1-2
v_gene: TRBV15
len: 14
CDR3nt: TGTGCCACCAGGGGGGACACCCCTAACTATGGCTACACCTTC
CDR3aa: CATRGDTPNYGYTF

d_gene: TRBD2
abundance: .
j_gene: TRBJ2-2
v_gene: TRBV29-1
len: 15
CDR3nt: TGCAGCGTTGGGACTAGCGGGAAGGTCACCGGGGAGCTGTTTTTT
CDR3aa: CSVGTSGKVTGELFF

d_gene: TRBD2
abundance: .
j_gene: TRBJ2-2
v_gene: TRBV6-5
len: 16
CDR3nt: TGTGCCAGCAGTTACTCGAACCGGGAGGTCACCGGGGAGCTGTTTTTT
CDR3aa: CASSYSNREVTGELFF

d_gene: TRBD1
abundance: .
j_gene: TRBJ1-5
v_gene: TRBV19
len: 14
CDR3nt: TGTGCCAGTATGGACAGGATTTTACGTCAGCCCCAGCATTTT
CDR3aa: CASMDRILRQPQHF

d_gene: .
abundance: .
j_gene: TRBJ2-1
v_gene: TRBV7-3
len: 16
CDR3nt: TGTGCCAGCAGCTTGGGTACTCCTAGCTCCTACAATGAGCAGTTCTTC
CDR3aa: CASSLGTPSSYNEQFF

d_gene: .
abundance: .
j_gene: TRBJ2-7
v_gene: TRBV30
len: 13
CDR3nt: TGTGCCTGGAGTGTTTCAGGGTACTTCGAGCAGTACTTC
CDR3aa: CAWSVSGYFEQYF

d_gene: .
abundance: .
j_gene: TRBJ2-5
v_gene: TRBV13
len: 11
CDR3nt: TGTGCCAGCAGCTTCGAGGAGACCCAGTACTTC
CDR3aa: CASSFEETQYF

d_gene: TRBD1
abundance: few
j_gene: TRBJ1-4
v_gene: TRBV4-1
len: 16
CDR3nt: TGCGCCAGCAGCCCTCGGGCCCGGGACAGGACTGAAAAACTGTTTTTT
CDR3aa: CASSPRARDRTEKLFF

d_gene: TRBD1
abundance: .
j_gene: TRBJ2-7
v_gene: TRBV5-1
len: 13
CDR3nt: TGCGCCAGCAGCCAGGGACAGTTGTACGAGCAGTACTTC
CDR3aa: CASSQGQLYEQYF

d_gene: .
abundance: few
j_gene: TRBJ2-7
v_gene: TRBV30
len: 14
CDR3nt: TGTGCCTGGAGTATAAGGGGTCAGAGTTTCGAGCAGTACTTC
CDR3aa: CAWSIRGQSFEQYF

d_gene: .
abundance: .
j_gene: TRBJ2-7
v_gene: TRBV27
len: 14
CDR3nt: TGTGCCAGCAGTTTAGTTCCAGGGCGGGACGAGCAGTACTTC
CDR3aa: CASSLVPGRDEQYF